One sample yielded the 29 T cell receptor beta chains listed below, sequenced in a study of T cells in Graves' hyperthyroidism and ophthalmopathy. Amplification targeted TCR beta CDR3 regions from RNA transcripts. TCR CDR3 underwent first-round RT-PCR with the HTBI primer set. TCRdb reanalysed the multiplex PCR reads using MiXCR and keeps one entry per CDR3 protein. The sample has about 380,000 distinct CDR3 sequences; about 15% are singletons. What was sequenced was blood. These receptor sequences come from a woman aged 60-75 years with Graves' hyperthyroidism.

This clonotype was found a few times. V is TRBV29-1 and J is TRBJ2-7; the D gene is possibly TRBD1 (6 bases). V was clipped by 6 bases and J by 3 bases, with 9 bases between them. Germline V gene lookup returns CDR1 SQVTM and CDR2 ANQGSEA. CDR3 length equals 11 residues. DNA for the CDR3: TGCAGCGTATGGACAGACTACGAGCAGTACTTC. Its translation: CSVWTDYEQYF.

This clonotype was recorded many times. The chain employs TRBV29-1 and TRBJ2-1; TRBD2 agrees at 7 bases. CDR1 is SQVTM and CDR2 is ANQGSEA in the germline V gene. Losses at the gene ends were 4 bases for V and 6 bases for J; bases not matched to a gene: 6. CDR3 size: 13 residues. CDR3 region: CSVGRGSGNEQFF. CDR3 coding DNA: TGCAGCGTTGGGCGCGGGAGTGGCAATGAGCAGTTCTTC.

This clonotype showed up many times. The gene calls are TRBV9 and TRBJ1-1; TRBD1 matches 11 bases. This CDR3 comprises 14 residues. Germline-derived CDR1 and CDR2 are SGDLS and YYNGEE. The trim removed 4 bases at V and 5 bases at J, leaving 4 bases unmatched. DNA for the CDR3: TGTGCCAGCAGCCGGGGACAGGGGGTGACTGAAGCTTTCTTT. Protein product: CASSRGQGVTEAFF.

This clonotype was counted many times. The chain combines TRBV5-1 with TRBJ2-1, with 12 bases identical to TRBD2. The germline V gene encodes CDR1 SGHRS and CDR2 YFSETQ. The J segment lost 8 bases and the V segment lost 5 bases, leaving 5 bases of the junction unmatched. The CDR3 has 14 amino acids. For the CDR3, the DNA is TGCGCCAGCAGTTTCTCTAGCGGGAGGGATGAGCAGTTCTTC. As protein: CASSFSSGRDEQFF.

This clonotype occurred many times. This CDR3 reads CSARSLYQETQYF. The CDR3 DNA sequence: TGCAGTGCTAGGTCCCTGTACCAAGAGACCCAGTACTTC. The rearrangement joins TRBV20-1 to TRBJ2-5; D is ambiguous. This CDR3 is 13 amino acids long. The V and J ends lost 3 bases and 0 bases respectively, with 8 bases between them. Germline V CDR1 and CDR2: DFQATT, SNEGSKA (reference sequence).

This clonotype was picked up a small number of times. V is TRBV5-4 and J is TRBJ1-6; D possibly corresponds to TRBD1 (5 bases). The CDR3 sequence is 14 residues long. Looked up from germline, CDR1 is SGHNT and CDR2 is YYREEE (reference sequence). Trimming pared 4 bases from V and 3 bases from J, leaving 8 bases between. The CDR3 reads CASSGGYYNSPLHF. CDR3 coding DNA: TGTGCCAGCAGCGGGGGTTACTATAATTCACCCCTCCACTTT.

This clonotype has a count of ten or more. The chain couples TRBV4-1 to TRBJ2-5; 8 bases agree with TRBD2. The CDR3 has 14 residues. V shed 2 bases and J 5 bases; nucleotides not matched to a gene: 4. Germline lookup yields CDR1 MGHRA and CDR2 YSYEKL. The CDR3 is CASSQYSGAETQYF. CDR3 nucleotides: TGCGCCAGCAGCCAATATAGCGGGGCGGAGACCCAGTACTTC.

The sample holds many counts of this clonotype. The J gene is TRBJ2-1, the V gene TRBV6-1; 8 bases match TRBD1. The CDR3 runs 18 residues. V was pared by 7 bases and J by 3 bases, with 17 bases of the junction left unmatched. CDR1 is MNHNS, CDR2 SASEGT, per germline. CDR3 nucleotides: TGTGCCAGCAAATGGAGCAGTGATTGGACAGGGAGCTACAATGAGCAGTTCTTC. This encodes CASKWSSDWTGSYNEQFF.

This clonotype appeared many times. V gene TRBV6-1 combines with J gene TRBJ2-1; D is possibly TRBD2 (5 bases). Germline CDR1 reads MNHNS; CDR2 reads SASEGT. The CDR3 spans 16 residues. V lost 2 bases, J lost 8 bases, and 19 bases lay in between. CDR3: CASSEPASSRKDEQFF. CDR3 sequence (DNA): TGTGCCAGCAGTGAACCGGCTAGCTCCAGAAAGGATGAGCAGTTCTTC.

In its sample, this clonotype was seen a few times. The chain joins TRBV18 to TRBJ2-7, with D perhaps TRBD2 (6 bases). The CDR3 runs to 13 residues. The germline V gene encodes CDR1 KGHSH and CDR2 LQKENI. With 3 bases removed from V and 5 bases from J, the gap between germline ends came to 11 bases. CDR3 sequence reads: CASSPAGKHEQYF. DNA of the CDR3: TGTGCCAGCTCACCGGCGGGAAAACACGAGCAGTACTTC.

This clonotype has only a few counts. The V and J genes are TRBV10-3 and TRBJ2-2; the match to TRBD1 covers 9 bases. V shed 0 bases, J shed 6 bases, and the junction held 5 bases outside the gene matches. Per the germline V gene, CDR1 is ENHRY and CDR2 is SYGVKD. The CDR3 runs 16 residues. The CDR3 spells CAISESGTGGSGELFF. Written as DNA, the CDR3 is TGTGCCATCAGTGAGTCGGGAACAGGGGGCTCCGGGGAGCTGTTTTTT.

This clonotype has a count of ten or more. The CDR3, as DNA: TGCAGCGTTGATGCCAGTACCAATGAGCAGTTCTTC. It codes for CSVDASTNEQFF. The chain couples TRBV29-1 to TRBJ2-1; D gene uncertain. The germline CDR1 and CDR2 sequences are SQVTM and ANQGSEA. This CDR3 spans 12 amino acids. V shed 3 bases and J shed 6 bases, with 9 bases lying between them.

Ten or more counts support this clonotype. The chain employs TRBV15 and TRBJ2-7; 7 bases map to TRBD2. Germline values: CDR1 LNHNV, CDR2 YYDKDF (reference sequence). V dropped 5 bases and J dropped 3; count of bases not matched to a gene: 10. This CDR3 spans 15 amino acids. Written as DNA, the CDR3 is TGTGCCACCAGCGACCGCCGGGACTACGACTACGAGCAGTACTTC. Its protein product is CATSDRRDYDYEQYF.

This clonotype has just a few counts. V is TRBV29-1 and J is TRBJ1-2; no definite D call. V lost 2 bases, J lost 3 bases, and 7 bases lay in between. This CDR3 has 12 residues. Germline CDR1 and CDR2: SQVTM and ANQGSEA. DNA for the CDR3: TGCAGCGTTGAAATATCCTACTATGGCTACACCTTC. Protein product: CSVEISYYGYTF.

This clonotype was counted many times. J is TRBJ1-1 and V is TRBV18, with a possible D match to TRBD1 (6 bases). V shed 3 bases and J shed 4 bases, with 18 bases lying between them. The CDR3 extends over 16 amino acids. Germline-derived CDR1 and CDR2 are KGHSH and LQKENI. In DNA, the CDR3 is TGTGCCAGCTCACCGCAGGCGGGGGGCGAGGTCACTGAAGCTTTCTTT. This gives the protein CASSPQAGGEVTEAFF.

This clonotype was recorded many times. The chain is built from TRBV28 and TRBJ1-2, with 7 nucleotides matching TRBD1. The CDR3 is made up of 15 amino acids. Germline V CDR1 and CDR2: MDHEN, SYDVKM. Trimming took 4 bases from V and 8 from J; bases not matched to a gene: 13. DNA for the CDR3: TGTGCCAGCAGTTCCCTGGACAGGATAAGCTTAGGCTACACCTTC. Translating it yields CASSSLDRISLGYTF.

This clonotype was seen repeatedly, ten times or more. One end of the junction does not line up with germline, which may come from a read error. The chain recombines TRBV5-1 with TRBJ2-5; 11 positions match TRBD2. Germline V gives CDR1 SGHRS, CDR2 YFSETQ. The CDR3 covers 15 residues. CDR3 DNA: TGTGCCAGCAGCTTAGGGCTAGCGGGAGGAGAGACCCAGTACTTC. This translates into CASSLGLAGGETQYF.

This clonotype was observed many times. The V call is TRBV27, the J call TRBJ2-7; possibly TRBD2 for D (5 bases). The CDR3 totals 16 residues. V shed 6 bases and J shed 0 bases, with 18 bases lying between them. The germline gives CDR1 MNHEY, CDR2 SMNVEV (reference sequence). CDR3 nucleotide sequence: TGTGCCAGCAGCTCAAAGTCTAGCACGAGCTCCTACGAGCAGTACTTC. It codes for CASSSKSSTSSYEQYF.

The gene calls are TRBV13 and TRBJ2-2; TRBD1 might be the D (5 bases). In germline, CDR1 is PRHDT, CDR2 FYEKMQ (reference sequence). The CDR3 contains 13 residues. Trimming left V 3 bases short and J 6 bases short, with 8 bases between. The DNA for the CDR3 is TGTGCCAGCAGCTTGTCAGGGCCCGGGGAGCTGTTTTTT. Amino acids: CASSLSGPGELFF.

The table lists this clonotype with many counts. The chain couples TRBV29-1 to TRBJ2-7, with 9 bases identical to TRBD1. CDR3 length equals 17 residues. Unmatched junction bases numbered 16, after V lost 7 bases and J lost 0 bases. Germline V gene data show CDR1 as SQVTM and CDR2 as ANQGSEA. CDR3: CSANLLNRGQSSYEQYF. CDR3 nucleotide sequence: TGCAGCGCAAACCTCTTAAACAGGGGGCAGAGCTCCTACGAGCAGTACTTC.

This clonotype came up many times. V usage is TRBV6-1 and J usage is TRBJ2-1; possibly TRBD1 for D (6 bases). The V and J ends lost 5 bases and 4 bases respectively, with 18 bases between them. Looked up from germline, CDR1 is MNHNS and CDR2 is SASEGT. This CDR3 has 16 amino acids. CDR3 in DNA: TGTGCCAGCAGTACCAACAGGGAAGGGCCGTACAATGAGCAGTTCTTC. It yields the protein CASSTNREGPYNEQFF.

At least ten counts were recorded for this clonotype. This chain connects TRBV7-9 to TRBJ2-7; D is perhaps TRBD1 (5 bases). Per the germline V gene, CDR1 is SEHNR and CDR2 is FQNEAQ (reference sequence). This CDR3 contains 13 residues. V lost 5 bases and J lost 1, with 9 bases in between. CDR3 bases: TGTGCCAGCAGCCCACAGGCTTCCTACGAGCAGTACTTC. Its protein product is CASSPQASYEQYF. The full variable domain, completed using reference TRBV7-9 and TRBJ2-7, is DTGVSQNPRHKITKRGQNVTFRCDPISEHNRLYWYRQTLGQGPEFLTYFQNEAQLEKSRLLSDRFSAERPKGSFSTLEIQRTEQGDSAMYLCASSPQASYEQYFGPGTRLTVT.

CDR3 protein: CASNEQGLGGAFF. The CDR3 region has the DNA TGTGCCAGCAATGAACAGGGCCTAGGAGGCGCTTTCTTT. The chain has TRBV28 and TRBJ1-1; D perhaps matches TRBD1 (6 bases). The CDR3 totals 13 residues. Looked up from germline, CDR1 is MDHEN and CDR2 is SYDVKM. V was shortened by 7 bases and J by 11 bases, with 20 bases between the two germline ends.

The CDR3 region is CASSHGGGVGEQFF. For the CDR3, the DNA is TGTGCCAGCAGCCACGGGGGGGGCGTGGGGGAGCAGTTCTTC. V gene TRBV3-1 combines with J gene TRBJ2-1; 8 bases are shared with TRBD2. The germline V gene encodes CDR1 LGHDT and CDR2 YNNKEL (reference sequence). V was pared by 3 bases and J by 10 bases, with 8 bases of the junction left unmatched. The CDR3 runs 14 residues.

This clonotype was seen ten or more times. The rearrangement joins TRBV3-1 to TRBJ2-5; 7 nucleotides line up with TRBD1. Germline lookup yields CDR1 LGHDT and CDR2 YNNKEL (reference sequence). CDR3 length: 14 amino acids. Trimming cost V 4 bases and J 1 base; bases outside gene matches: 3. In DNA form, the CDR3 reads TGTGCCAGCAGCCTGGGACAGCGCCAAGAGACCCAGTACTTC. It codes for CASSLGQRQETQYF.

The chain joins TRBV6-1 to TRBJ2-1, with no clear D. Trimming shortened V by 8 bases and J by 2 bases, and 10 bases separated the two germline ends. There are 13 residues in the CDR3. Germline V lookup: CDR1 MNHNS, CDR2 SASEGT. CDR3 loop: CASAWHPYNEQFF. Written as DNA, the CDR3 is TGTGCCAGCGCGTGGCATCCCTACAATGAGCAGTTCTTC.

This clonotype showed up many times. The genes are TRBV7-8 and TRBJ1-5, with D perhaps matching TRBD1 (5 bases). The CDR3 is 14 residues long. Trimming removed 5 bases at V and 1 base at J, with 9 bases between. Germline V gives CDR1 SGHVS, CDR2 FQNEAQ. The CDR3 protein is CASSRRGSNQPQHF. The CDR3 DNA follows: TGTGCCAGCAGCCGACGGGGGAGCAATCAGCCCCAGCATTTT.

Ten or more counts support this clonotype. This chain uses TRBV7-9 with TRBJ2-1; TRBD2 matches at 7 bases. V lost 5 bases and J lost 6; bases outside the gene matches: 10. Germline V gene data show CDR1 as SEHNR and CDR2 as FQNEAQ (reference sequence). The CDR3 extends over 15 amino acids. The CDR3 here is CASSASSGFPNEQFF. CDR3 DNA: TGTGCCAGCAGCGCTAGTAGCGGGTTCCCCAATGAGCAGTTCTTC.

The J gene is TRBJ2-3, the V gene TRBV20-1, with 8 bases identical to TRBD1. This CDR3 has 16 amino acids. Unmatched junction bases numbered 11, after V lost 5 bases and J lost 1 base. Looked up from germline, CDR1 is DFQATT and CDR2 is SNEGSKA (reference sequence). CDR3 protein: CSASSRTGMGTDTQYF. The CDR3 DNA sequence: TGCAGTGCTTCCTCCAGGACAGGGATGGGCACAGATACGCAGTATTTT.